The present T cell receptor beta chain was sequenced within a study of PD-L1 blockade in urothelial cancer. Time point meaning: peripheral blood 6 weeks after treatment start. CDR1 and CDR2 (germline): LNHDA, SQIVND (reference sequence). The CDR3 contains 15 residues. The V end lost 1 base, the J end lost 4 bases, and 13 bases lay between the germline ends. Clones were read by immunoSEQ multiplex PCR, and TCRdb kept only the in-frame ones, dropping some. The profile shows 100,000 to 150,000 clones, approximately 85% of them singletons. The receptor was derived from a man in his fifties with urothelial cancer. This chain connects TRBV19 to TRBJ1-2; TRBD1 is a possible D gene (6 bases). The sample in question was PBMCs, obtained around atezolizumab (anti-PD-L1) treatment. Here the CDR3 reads CASSIGAGETYGYTF. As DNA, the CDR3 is TGTGCCAGTAGTATAGGGGCAGGGGAGACCTATGGCTACACCTTC.